This T cell receptor (beta chain) is from a study of cytotoxic CD8 clonotypes in ibrutinib-treated CLL. Germline V gene lookup returns CDR1 SGHDN and CDR2 FVKESK. The V gene end was trimmed by 1 base and the J gene end by 2 bases; junction bases not matched to a gene: 10. CDR3 length equals 18 residues. TCRdb's table, derived via immunoSEQ multiplex PCR, lists solely in-frame clones and lacks some. Here the sample spans more than 300,000 clones, 80% being singletons. The receptor was isolated from a human donor with chronic lymphocytic leukemia. The material was PBMCs, obtained before ibrutinib treatment. The V and J genes are TRBV14 and TRBJ2-4, with 8 bases matching TRBD1. The CDR3 region has the DNA TGTGCCAGCAGCCAAGGGGGAATAAGGGACAGGACCAAAAACATTCAGTACTTC. Translating it yields CASSQGGIRDRTKNIQYF.